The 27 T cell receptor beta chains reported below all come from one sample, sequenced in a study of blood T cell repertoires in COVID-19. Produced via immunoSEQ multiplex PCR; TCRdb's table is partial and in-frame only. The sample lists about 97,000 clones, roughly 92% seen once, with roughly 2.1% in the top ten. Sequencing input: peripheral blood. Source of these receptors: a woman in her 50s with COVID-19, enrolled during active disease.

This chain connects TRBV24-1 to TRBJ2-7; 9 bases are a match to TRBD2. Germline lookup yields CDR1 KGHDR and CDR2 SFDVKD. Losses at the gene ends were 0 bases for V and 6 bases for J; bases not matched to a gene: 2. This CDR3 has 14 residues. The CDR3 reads CATSDLWRGGEQYV. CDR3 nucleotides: TGTGCCACCAGTGATTTGTGGCGGGGGGGCGAGCAGTACGTC.

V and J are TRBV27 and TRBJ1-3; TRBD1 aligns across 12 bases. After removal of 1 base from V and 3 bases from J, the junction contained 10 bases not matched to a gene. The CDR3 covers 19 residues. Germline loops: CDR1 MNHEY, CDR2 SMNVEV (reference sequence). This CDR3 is CASSLLRDRGRGGGNTIYF. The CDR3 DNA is TGTGCCAGCAGTTTATTACGGGACAGGGGGCGCGGGGGTGGAAACACCATATATTTT.

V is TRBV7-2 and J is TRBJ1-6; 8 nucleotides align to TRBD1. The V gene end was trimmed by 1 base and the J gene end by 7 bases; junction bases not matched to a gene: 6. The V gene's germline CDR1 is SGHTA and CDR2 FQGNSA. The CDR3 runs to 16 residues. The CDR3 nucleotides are TGTGCCAGCAGCTTAGGTGGACAGGGCCCGAATTCACCCCTCCACTTT. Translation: CASSLGGQGPNSPLHF.

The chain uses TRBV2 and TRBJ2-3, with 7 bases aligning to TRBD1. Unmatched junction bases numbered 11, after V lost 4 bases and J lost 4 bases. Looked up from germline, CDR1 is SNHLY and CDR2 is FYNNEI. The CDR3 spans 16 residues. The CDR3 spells CASSVGQVDGADTQYF. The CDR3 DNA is TGTGCCAGCAGTGTAGGACAGGTCGACGGAGCAGATACGCAGTATTTT.

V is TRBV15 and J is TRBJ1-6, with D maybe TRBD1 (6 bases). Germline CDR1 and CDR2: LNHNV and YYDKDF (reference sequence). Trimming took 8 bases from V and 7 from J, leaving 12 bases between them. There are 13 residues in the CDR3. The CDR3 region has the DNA TGTGCCACCGGGGACACCACGAATTCACCCCTCCACTTT. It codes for CATGDTTNSPLHF.

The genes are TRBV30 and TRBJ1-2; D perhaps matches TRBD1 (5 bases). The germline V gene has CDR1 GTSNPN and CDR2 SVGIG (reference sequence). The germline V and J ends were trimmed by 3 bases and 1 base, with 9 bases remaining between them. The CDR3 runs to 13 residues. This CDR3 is CAWSFQGNYGYTF. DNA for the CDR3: TGTGCCTGGAGCTTCCAGGGTAACTATGGCTACACCTTC. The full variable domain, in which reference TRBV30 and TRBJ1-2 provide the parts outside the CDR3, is SQTIHQWPATLVQPVGSPLSLECTVEGTSNPNLYWYRQAAGRGLQLLFYSVGIGQISSEVPQNLSASRPQDRQFILSSKKLLLSDSGFYLCAWSFQGNYGYTFGSGTRLTVV.

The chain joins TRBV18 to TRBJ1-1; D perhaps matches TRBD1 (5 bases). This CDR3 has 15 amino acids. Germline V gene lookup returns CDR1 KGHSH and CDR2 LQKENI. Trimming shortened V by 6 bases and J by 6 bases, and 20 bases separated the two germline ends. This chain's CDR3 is CASSPDSRPVAEAFF. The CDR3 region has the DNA TGTGCCAGCTCCCCCGACAGCCGTCCTGTCGCTGAAGCTTTCTTT.

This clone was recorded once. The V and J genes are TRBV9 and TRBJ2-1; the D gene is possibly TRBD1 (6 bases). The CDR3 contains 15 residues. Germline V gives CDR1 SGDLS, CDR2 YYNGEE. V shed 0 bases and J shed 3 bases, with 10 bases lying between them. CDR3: CASSVDHRDYNEQFF. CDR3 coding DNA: TGTGCCAGCAGCGTAGACCACAGGGACTACAATGAGCAGTTCTTC. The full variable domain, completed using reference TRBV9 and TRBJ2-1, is DSGVTQTPKHLITATGQRVTLRCSPRSGDLSVYWYQQSLDQGLQFLIQYYNGEERAKGNILERFSAQQFPDLHSELNLSSLELGDSALYFCASSVDHRDYNEQFFGPGTRLTVL.

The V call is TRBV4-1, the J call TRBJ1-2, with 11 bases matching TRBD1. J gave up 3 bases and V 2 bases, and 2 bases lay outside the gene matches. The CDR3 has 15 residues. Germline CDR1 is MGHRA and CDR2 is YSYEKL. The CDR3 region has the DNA TGCGCCAGCAGCCAACAGGACAGGGGGCACTATGGCTACACCTTC. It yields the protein CASSQQDRGHYGYTF.

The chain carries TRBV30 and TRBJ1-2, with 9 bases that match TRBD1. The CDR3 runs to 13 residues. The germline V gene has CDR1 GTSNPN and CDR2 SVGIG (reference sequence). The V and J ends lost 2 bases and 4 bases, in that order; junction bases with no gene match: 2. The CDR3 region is CAWSLTGGYGYTF. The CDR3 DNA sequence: TGTGCCTGGAGTTTGACAGGGGGCTATGGCTACACCTTC.

CDR3 sequence reads: CASNKRGRDTQYF. CDR3 nucleotide sequence: TGTGCCAGCAACAAACGGGGGAGAGATACGCAGTATTTT. This chain links TRBV3-1 (or the pseudogene TRBV3-2) with TRBJ2-3; TRBD2 is a possible D gene (6 bases). The CDR3 runs 13 residues. Germline V CDR1 and CDR2: LGHDT, YNNKEL (reference sequence). V lost 7 bases to trimming and J lost 5 bases, with 13 bases between them.

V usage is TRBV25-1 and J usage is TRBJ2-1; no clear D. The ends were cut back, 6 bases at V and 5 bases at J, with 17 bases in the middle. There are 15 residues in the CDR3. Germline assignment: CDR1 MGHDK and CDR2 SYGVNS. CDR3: CASRENIKKNNEQFF. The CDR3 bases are TGTGCCAGCAGGGAGAACATAAAGAAAAACAATGAGCAGTTCTTC.

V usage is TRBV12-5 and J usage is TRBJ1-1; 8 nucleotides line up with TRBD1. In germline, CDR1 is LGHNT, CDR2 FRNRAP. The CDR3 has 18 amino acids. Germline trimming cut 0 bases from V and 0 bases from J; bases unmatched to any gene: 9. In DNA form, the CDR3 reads TGTGCTAGTGGTTTGGTACTTGGGACAGGCCCCATGAACACTGAAGCTTTCTTT. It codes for CASGLVLGTGPMNTEAFF. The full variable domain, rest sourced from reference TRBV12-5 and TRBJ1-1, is DARVTQTPRHKVTEMGQEVTMRCQPILGHNTVFWYRQTMMQGLELLAYFRNRAPLDDSGMPKDRFSAEMPDATLATLKIQPSEPRDSAVYFCASGLVLGTGPMNTEAFFGQGTRLTVV.

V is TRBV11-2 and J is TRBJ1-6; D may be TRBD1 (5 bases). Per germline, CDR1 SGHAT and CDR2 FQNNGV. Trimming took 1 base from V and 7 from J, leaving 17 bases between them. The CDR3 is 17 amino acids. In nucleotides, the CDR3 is TGTGCCAGCAGCTTAGTGGGGAGGGGTTATTTAAATTCACCCCTCCACTTT. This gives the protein CASSLVGRGYLNSPLHF.

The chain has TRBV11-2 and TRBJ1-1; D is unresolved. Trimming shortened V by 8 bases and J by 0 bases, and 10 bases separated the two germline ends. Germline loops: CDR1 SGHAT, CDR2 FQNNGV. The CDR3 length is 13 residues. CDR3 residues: CASENLVNTEAFF. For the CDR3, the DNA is TGTGCCAGCGAGAACTTAGTGAACACTGAAGCTTTCTTT.

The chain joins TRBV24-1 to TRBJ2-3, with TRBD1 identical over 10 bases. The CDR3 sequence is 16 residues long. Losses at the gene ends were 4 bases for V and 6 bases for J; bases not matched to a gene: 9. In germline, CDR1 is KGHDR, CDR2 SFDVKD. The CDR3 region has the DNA TGTGCCACCAGTGACGCGAGACAGGGGGCATTGGATACGCAGTATTTT. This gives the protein CATSDARQGALDTQYF.

The CDR3 reads CASSLGGTYSPLHF. In DNA form, the CDR3 reads TGTGCCAGCAGCTTGGGGGGGACATACTCACCCCTCCACTTT. The rearrangement joins TRBV7-2 to TRBJ1-6, with D perhaps matching TRBD1 (6 bases). V was pared by 3 bases and J by 10 bases, with 13 bases between. The CDR3 has 14 amino acids. CDR1 and CDR2 from the germline V gene are SGHTA and FQGNSA.

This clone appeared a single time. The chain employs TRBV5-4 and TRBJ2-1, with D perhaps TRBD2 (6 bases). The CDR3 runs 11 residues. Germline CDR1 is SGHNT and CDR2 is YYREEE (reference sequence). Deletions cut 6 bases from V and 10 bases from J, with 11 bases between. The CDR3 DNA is TGTGCCAGCATGGTGGCGGGGGAGCAGTTCTTC. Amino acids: CASMVAGEQFF.

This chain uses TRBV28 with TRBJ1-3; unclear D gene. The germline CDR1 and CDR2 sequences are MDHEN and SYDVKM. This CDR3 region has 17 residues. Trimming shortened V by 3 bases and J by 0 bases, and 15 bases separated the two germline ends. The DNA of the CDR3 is TGTGCCAGCAGTTTTTTTGCCAGGTCCCGCTCTGGAAACACCATATATTTT. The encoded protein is CASSFFARSRSGNTIYF.

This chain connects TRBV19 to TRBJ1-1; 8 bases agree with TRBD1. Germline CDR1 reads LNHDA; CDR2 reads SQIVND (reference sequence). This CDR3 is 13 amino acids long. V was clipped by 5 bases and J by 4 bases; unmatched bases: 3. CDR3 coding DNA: TGTGCCAGTAGTCGTACAGGGGGCACTGAAGCTTTCTTT. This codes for CASSRTGGTEAFF.

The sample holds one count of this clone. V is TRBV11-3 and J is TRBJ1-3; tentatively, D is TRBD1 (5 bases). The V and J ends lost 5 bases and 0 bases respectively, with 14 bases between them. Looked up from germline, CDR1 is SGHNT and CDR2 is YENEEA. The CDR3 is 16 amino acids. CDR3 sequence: CASSIRQPLSGNTIYF. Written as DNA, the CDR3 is TGTGCCAGCAGCATAAGACAGCCGCTCTCTGGAAACACCATATATTTT.

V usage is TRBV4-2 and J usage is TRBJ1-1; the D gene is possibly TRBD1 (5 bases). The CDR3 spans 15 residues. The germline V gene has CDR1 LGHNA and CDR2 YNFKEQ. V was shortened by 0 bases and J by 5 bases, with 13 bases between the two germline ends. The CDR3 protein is CASSQEVKGQTEAFF. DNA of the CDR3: TGTGCCAGCAGCCAAGAGGTCAAGGGGCAAACTGAAGCTTTCTTT.

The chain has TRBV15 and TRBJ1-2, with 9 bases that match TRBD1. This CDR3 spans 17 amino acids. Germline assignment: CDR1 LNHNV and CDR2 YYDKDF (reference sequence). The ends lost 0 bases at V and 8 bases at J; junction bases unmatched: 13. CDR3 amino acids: CATSREHGTGTGLGYTF. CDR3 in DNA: TGTGCCACCAGCAGAGAACACGGAACCGGGACAGGGTTAGGCTACACCTTC.

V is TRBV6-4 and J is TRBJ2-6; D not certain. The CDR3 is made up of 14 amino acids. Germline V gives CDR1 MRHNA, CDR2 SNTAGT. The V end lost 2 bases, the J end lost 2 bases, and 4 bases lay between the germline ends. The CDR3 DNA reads TGTGCCAGCAGTGACGGAGCTGGGGCCAACGTCCTGACTTTC. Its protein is CASSDGAGANVLTF.

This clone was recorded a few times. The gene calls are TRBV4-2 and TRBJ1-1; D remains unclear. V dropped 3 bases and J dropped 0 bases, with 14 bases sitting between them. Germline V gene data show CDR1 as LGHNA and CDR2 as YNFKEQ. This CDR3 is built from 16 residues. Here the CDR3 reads CASSQTRTGMNTEAFF. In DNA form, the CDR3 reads TGTGCCAGCAGCCAGACCCGGACGGGAATGAACACTGAAGCTTTCTTT.

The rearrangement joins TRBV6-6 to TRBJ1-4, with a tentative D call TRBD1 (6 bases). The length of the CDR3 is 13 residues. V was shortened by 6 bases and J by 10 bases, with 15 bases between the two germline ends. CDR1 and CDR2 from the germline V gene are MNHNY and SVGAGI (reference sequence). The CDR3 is CASRYRTEGKLFF. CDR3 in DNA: TGTGCCAGCAGGTATAGGACAGAGGGAAAACTGTTTTTT.

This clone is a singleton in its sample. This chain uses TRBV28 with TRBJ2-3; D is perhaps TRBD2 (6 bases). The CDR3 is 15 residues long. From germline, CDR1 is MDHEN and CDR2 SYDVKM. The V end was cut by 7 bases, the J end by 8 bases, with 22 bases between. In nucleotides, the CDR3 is TGTGCCAGCATGGGGGAACAGGCGAGGGGAGGTACGCAGTATTTT. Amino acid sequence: CASMGEQARGGTQYF. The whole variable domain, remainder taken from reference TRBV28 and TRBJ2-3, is DVKVTQSSRYLVKRTGEKVFLECVQDMDHENMFWYRQDPGLGLRLIYFSYDVKMKEKGDIPEGYSVSREKKERFSLILESASTNQTSMYLCASMGEQARGGTQYFGPGTRLTVL.